The sequence of this T cell receptor (beta chain) was determined in a study of T-cell memory formation after mild COVID-19 (dated by TCRdb to the early 2020s). Regarding the research as a whole: Most TCR sequence clusters were specific to one of the two donors. The cohort was made up of two young adult volunteers, one female and one male, who were previously healthy. In two donors, T-cell clones that expanded and contracted after mild COVID-19 were followed by sequencing TCRalpha and TCRbeta repertoires longitudinally. On the study overall, not on this receptor specifically: Contracting CD4+ clones appeared mostly in the CM and EM memory subsets, whereas CD8+ clones were enriched in EMRA. SARS-CoV-2 specificity was not confirmed for the second-wave clones peaking on day 37. The detection of some responding clones in pre-infection memory suggests that pre-existing cross-reactive memory T cells joined the SARS-CoV-2 response. Clones contracting from day 15 to 85 had balanced CD4/CD8 phenotypes, while a second wave expanding from day 15 to 37 was biased towards CD4+. Only two mild cases were covered in the study, and larger cohorts including severe cases with pre-infection samples were considered necessary.

The CDR3 spans 13 residues, from the cysteine through the phenylalanine. Only CDR3 DNA is held: 39 bases, read in frame from base 1. The germline V gene encodes CDR1 LNHDA and CDR2 SQIVND (reference sequence). V and J are truncated by 4 bases and 2 bases respectively, leaving an intervening sequence of 9 bases. Ficoll-Paque density gradient centrifugation was the method used to isolate PBMCs. About this clonotype: This clone's antigen is unknown. No base quality values were provided; no much bigger clone lies one nucleotide off.

Instrument on record: Illumina NovaSeq 6000. cDNA libraries for TCRalpha and TCRbeta were prepared by 5'RACE using constant-segment primers, with sample barcodes and unique molecular identifiers added. RNA was extracted from every sample with Trizol reagent. Amplification of the libraries took two PCR steps, and the second step added a second sample barcode plus Illumina TruSeq adapters. Sequencing of the libraries was done on an Illumina NovaSeq, producing 2 x 150 bp paired-end reads. Turning to the authors' computational methods: Reads were demultiplexed and collapsed into UMI-guided consensus sequences with migec v1.2.7. Using mixcr v2.1.11, the UMI consensuses were aligned to TRA and TRB V and J templates and assembled into clonotypes. A clonotype was counted as expanded or contracted only when both edgeR and NoisET called the clonotype significant, with the noise models trained on biological replicates. For edgeR calls, the cutoffs were a false discovery rate-adjusted p below 0.01 and a log2 fold-change threshold of 1. As an exploratory analysis of dynamics, max-normalized trajectories of the 1000 most abundant clonotypes were examined with PCA combined with hierarchical clustering. Each responding clone was given a CD4 or CD8 phenotype based on the CD4+ and CD8+ repertoires, which had been sequenced separately. TCRdb passed the public sequencing reads through fastp at Q25 and MiXCR, retaining productive beta sequences. Rows with a matching CDR3 protein are joined into one entry that keeps the most common DNA and genes. The V and J calls, along with clone size, are taken from TCRdb and not from the paper's own processing. A total of just under 550,000 distinct CDR3 sequences appear in this sample, about a fifth of them only once. The ten largest clones add up to around 13% of the sample.

This chain is built from TRBV19 and TRBJ2-7; the D gene is unclear. Sequenced: PBMCs or a T cell subset sorted from them (not recorded which). The receptor's source is an adult woman who had mild COVID-19 (a few samples of this study predate the infection). The sample titles of this study are shuffled in the database, so cell type and time point are left out; the donor was told from shared clones. The bases read TGTGCCAGTAGTACAGGACCGGCCTACGAGCAGTACTTC. It translates as CASSTGPAYEQYF.